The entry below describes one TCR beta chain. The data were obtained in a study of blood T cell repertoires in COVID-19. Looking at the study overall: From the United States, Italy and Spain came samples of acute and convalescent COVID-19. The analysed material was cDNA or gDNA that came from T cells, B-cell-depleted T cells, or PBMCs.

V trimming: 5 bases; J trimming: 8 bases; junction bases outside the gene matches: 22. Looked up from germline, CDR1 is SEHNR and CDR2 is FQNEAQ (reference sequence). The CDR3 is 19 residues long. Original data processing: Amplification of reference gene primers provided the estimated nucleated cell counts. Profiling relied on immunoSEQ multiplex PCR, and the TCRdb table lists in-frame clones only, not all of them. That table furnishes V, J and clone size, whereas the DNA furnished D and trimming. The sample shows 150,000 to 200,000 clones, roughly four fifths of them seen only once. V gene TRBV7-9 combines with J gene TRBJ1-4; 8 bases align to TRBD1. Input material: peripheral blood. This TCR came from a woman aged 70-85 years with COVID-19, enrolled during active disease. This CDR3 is CASSRPTGASGTYREKLFF. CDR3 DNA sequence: TGTGCCAGCAGCCGCCCGACAGGGGCCAGTGGAACATATCGAGAAAAACTGTTTTTT.